The next 30 T cell receptor beta chains were all read from a single sample in a study of blood T cell repertoires in COVID-19. The method was immunoSEQ multiplex PCR; TCRdb's version includes in-frame clones alone and lacks a portion of them. This sample yields around 290,000 clones, of which more than 70% are seen a single time; around 2% belongs to the top ten. Sequenced: PBMCs or T cells enriched from blood (not recorded which). The receptors originated from a woman aged 55 to 70 in a cohort exposed to, infected with or recovered from COVID-19 (not recorded which).

The V gene is TRBV27, the J gene TRBJ2-7, with a possible D match to TRBD1 (6 bases). Trimming removed 3 bases from V and 0 bases from J, with 12 bases in between. Per germline, CDR1 MNHEY and CDR2 SMNVEV (reference sequence). The CDR3 extends over 15 amino acids. The CDR3 coding sequence is TGTGCCAGCAGTTTGATAGGGGGAGCCTCCTACGAGCAGTACTTC. It specifies CASSLIGGASYEQYF.

The genes are TRBV18 and TRBJ1-4, with a tentative D call TRBD1 (5 bases). In germline, CDR1 is KGHSH, CDR2 LQKENI. The V end was cut by 0 bases, the J end by 4 bases, with 12 bases between. The CDR3 has 16 amino acids. CDR3 coding DNA: TGTGCCAGCTCACCACCCGCCGGGGGAGGTAATGAAAAACTGTTTTTT. Amino acids: CASSPPAGGGNEKLFF. The full variable domain, in which reference TRBV18 and TRBJ1-4 provide the parts outside the CDR3, is NAGVMQNPRHLVRRRGQEARLRCSPMKGHSHVYWYRQLPEEGLKFMVYLQKENIIDESGMPKERFSAEFPKEGPSILRIQQVVRGDSAAYFCASSPPAGGGNEKLFFGSGTQLSVL.

V and J are TRBV28 and TRBJ2-6; 9 bases are a match to TRBD1. Germline assignment: CDR1 MDHEN and CDR2 SYDVKM. The junction had 9 bases not matched to a gene; V was cut back by 6 bases and J by 0 bases. CDR3 length: 18 residues. The CDR3 is CASRNPGQGPSGANVLTF. In DNA form, the CDR3 reads TGTGCCAGCAGAAACCCGGGACAGGGCCCCTCTGGGGCCAACGTCCTGACTTTC.

The chain combines TRBV7-2 with TRBJ2-5; the match to TRBD1 covers 11 bases. The CDR3 has 14 amino acids. Germline CDR1 reads SGHTA; CDR2 reads FQGNSA. V shed 5 bases and J 5 bases; nucleotides not matched to a gene: 4. The CDR3 nucleotides read TGTGCCAGCAGCCGGGACAGGGGGATGGAGACCCAGTACTTC. Amino acids: CASSRDRGMETQYF.

The CDR3 DNA sequence: TGTGCCAGCAAGGACAGCGTCCACACCGGGGAGCTGTTTTTT. Translated, it gives CASKDSVHTGELFF. The chain carries TRBV2 and TRBJ2-2, with a possible D match to TRBD1 (6 bases). CDR1 is SNHLY, CDR2 FYNNEI, per germline. This CDR3 is 14 amino acids long. V was pared by 7 bases and J by 3 bases, with 12 bases between. Variable domain in full (rest from reference TRBV2 and TRBJ2-2): EPEVTQTPSHQVTQMGQEVILRCVPISNHLYFYWYRQILGQKVEFLVSFYNNEISEKSEIFDDQFSVERPDGSNFTLKIRSTKLEDSAMYFCASKDSVHTGELFFGEGSRLTVL.

The genes are TRBV30 and TRBJ1-4; D not certain. Germline V gene data show CDR1 as GTSNPN and CDR2 as SVGIG (reference sequence). Trimming stripped 8 bases from V and 4 bases from J, with 11 bases between. The CDR3 runs to 12 residues. This CDR3 is CALAAINEKLFF. The CDR3 DNA reads TGTGCCCTTGCAGCGATTAATGAAAAACTGTTTTTT.

The chain is built from TRBV3-1 (or the pseudogene TRBV3-2) and TRBJ2-3, with D possibly TRBD2 on 5 matching bases. This CDR3 is 14 amino acids long. Germline V gives CDR1 LGHDT, CDR2 YNNKEL (reference sequence). V lost 7 bases and J 2 bases, leaving 13 bases between the germline ends. The CDR3 spells CASTRSGTTDTQYF. CDR3 nucleotides: TGTGCCAGCACTCGGAGCGGCACCACAGATACGCAGTATTTT.

This clone was detected a few times. The genes are TRBV7-2 and TRBJ1-1; unclear D gene. Trimming took off 3 bases at V and 1 base at J, with 6 bases between the two ends. Germline loops: CDR1 SGHTA, CDR2 FQGNSA. The CDR3 totals 13 residues. The CDR3 coding sequence is TGTGCCAGCAGCTTTCGTCGGAACACTGAAGCTTTCTTT. Translation: CASSFRRNTEAFF. The whole variable domain, remainder taken from reference TRBV7-2 and TRBJ1-1, is GAGVSQSPSNKVTEKGKDVELRCDPISGHTALYWYRQSLGQGLEFLIYFQGNSAPDKSGLPSDRFSAERTGGSVSTLTIQRTQQEDSAVYLCASSFRRNTEAFFGQGTRLTVV.

The genes are TRBV3-1 (or the pseudogene TRBV3-2) and TRBJ1-2; 9 nucleotides match TRBD1. The trim removed 3 bases at V and 8 bases at J, leaving 4 bases unmatched. The CDR3 is 13 residues long. Germline CDR1 LGHDT, CDR2 YNNKEL (reference sequence). Written as DNA, the CDR3 is TGTGCCAGCAGCCATGGGACAGGGTCGGGCTACACCTTC. It codes for CASSHGTGSGYTF.

The chain links TRBV19 to TRBJ1-1; 7 nucleotides agree with TRBD1. V lost 5 bases, J lost 1 base, and 7 bases stayed unmatched. The CDR3 is made up of 15 amino acids. The V gene's germline CDR1 is LNHDA and CDR2 SQIVND (reference sequence). The DNA for the CDR3 is TGTGCCAGTAGTCGACCGGACAGGCAGAACACTGAAGCTTTCTTT. Residues: CASSRPDRQNTEAFF. The full variable domain, rest sourced from reference TRBV19 and TRBJ1-1, is DGGITQSPKYLFRKEGQNVTLSCEQNLNHDAMYWYRQDPGQGLRLIYYSQIVNDFQKGDIAEGYSVSREKKESFPLTVTSAQKNPTAFYLCASSRPDRQNTEAFFGQGTRLTVV.

This clone was detected once. The rearrangement joins TRBV15 to TRBJ2-1, with 9 bases fitting TRBD2. Germline CDR1 reads LNHNV; CDR2 reads YYDKDF (reference sequence). This CDR3 is built from 14 residues. With 7 bases clipped from V and 5 bases from J, the junction kept 6 bases outside the gene matches. CDR3 sequence (DNA): TGTGCCACCACATCGACTAGCGGCAACAATGAGCAGTTCTTC. This gives the protein CATTSTSGNNEQFF.

V gene TRBV6-5 combines with J gene TRBJ1-4; 7 bases align to TRBD1. The CDR3 has 14 amino acids. The ends lost 7 bases at V and 5 bases at J; junction bases unmatched: 7. Germline assignment: CDR1 MNHEY and CDR2 SVGAGI. Here the CDR3 DNA reads TGTGCCAGCAACGCCGACAGGGCGAATGAAAAACTGTTTTTT. Its protein is CASNADRANEKLFF.

The rearrangement joins TRBV7-9 to TRBJ2-7, with D possibly matching TRBD2 (5 bases). The V end lost 5 bases, the J end lost 3 bases, and 11 bases lay between the germline ends. The CDR3 sequence is 13 residues long. Germline V gives CDR1 SEHNR, CDR2 FQNEAQ (reference sequence). The CDR3: CASSKSGYYEQYF. In DNA, the CDR3 is TGTGCCAGCAGCAAAAGCGGTTACTACGAGCAGTACTTC.

The V call is TRBV19, the J call TRBJ1-5; 8 bases line up with TRBD1. Germline V lookup: CDR1 LNHDA, CDR2 SQIVND (reference sequence). This CDR3 has 20 residues. V dropped 0 bases and J dropped 6; count of bases not matched to a gene: 19. CDR3 residues: CASSIDHRDRRTSLGQPQHF. In DNA, the CDR3 is TGTGCCAGTAGTATAGATCACCGGGACAGGCGTACCTCTTTAGGTCAGCCCCAGCATTTT.

The genes are TRBV4-2 and TRBJ2-6, with D possibly matching TRBD1 (5 bases). Trimming removed 2 bases from V and 0 bases from J, with 8 bases in between. Looked up from germline, CDR1 is LGHNA and CDR2 is YNFKEQ. The CDR3 has 16 amino acids. In DNA, the CDR3 is TGTGCCAGCAGCCAACAGGGATACTCTGGGGCCAACGTCCTGACTTTC. Its translation: CASSQQGYSGANVLTF.

This chain uses TRBV27 with TRBJ1-2; TRBD1 matches 7 bases. This CDR3 is built from 15 residues. Germline loops: CDR1 MNHEY, CDR2 SMNVEV (reference sequence). V shed 5 bases and J 8 bases; nucleotides not matched to a gene: 14. In nucleotides, the CDR3 is TGTGCCAGCAGTCCGTACCAGGGGGGACAAGCGGGCTACACCTTC. This translates into CASSPYQGGQAGYTF.

This clone is a singleton in its sample. The sample carries other DNA sequences with the same CDR3. This chain uses TRBV4-2 with TRBJ2-7, with TRBD1 identical over 8 bases. Losses at the gene ends were 0 bases for V and 0 bases for J; bases not matched to a gene: 4. Germline-derived CDR1 and CDR2 are LGHNA and YNFKEQ. The CDR3 length is 16 residues. In DNA, the CDR3 is TGTGCCAGCAGCCAAGATCTTACAGGGGGCTCCTACGAGCAGTACTTC. As protein: CASSQDLTGGSYEQYF.

J is TRBJ2-7 and V is TRBV6-5, with D maybe TRBD2 (5 bases). V dropped 6 bases and J dropped 2 bases, with 11 bases sitting between them. CDR1 is MNHEY and CDR2 is SVGAGI in the germline V gene. This CDR3 has 13 residues. The CDR3 DNA sequence: TGTGCCAGCAGCTCGTCGGAGGCCTACGAGCAGTACTTC. Protein sequence: CASSSSEAYEQYF.

This rearrangement joins TRBV6-1 to TRBJ1-2; D is unresolved. The CDR3 loop spans 15 amino acids. The ends were cut back, 0 bases at V and 0 bases at J, with 8 bases in the middle. CDR1 is MNHNS and CDR2 is SASEGT in the germline V gene. The CDR3 DNA reads TGTGCCAGCAGTGAAGCAAGCGGGGCTAACTATGGCTACACCTTC. Its protein product is CASSEASGANYGYTF.

The J gene is TRBJ2-1, the V gene TRBV7-6, with D uncertain. Germline V gene sequence: CDR1 SGHVS, CDR2 FNYEAQ. The CDR3 is made up of 12 amino acids. V was cut by 3 bases and J by 5 bases, with 5 bases left in between. CDR3 sequence (DNA): TGTGCCAGCAGCTTCACAAACAATGAGCAGTTCTTC. Translation gives CASSFTNNEQFF.

The gene calls are TRBV6-2 or TRBV6-3 and TRBJ1-4; the D gene is possibly TRBD1 (5 bases). Germline-derived CDR1 and CDR2 are MNHEY and SVGEGT. The V gene lost 8 bases and the J gene lost 2 bases, with 15 bases spanning the gap. The CDR3 is made up of 15 amino acids. Here the CDR3 reads CASRPAKGTNEKLFF. The CDR3 region has the DNA TGTGCCAGCCGCCCGGCGAAGGGGACTAATGAAAAACTGTTTTTT.

The rearrangement uses TRBV28 and TRBJ1-1, with 11 bases aligning to TRBD1. CDR3 length: 17 residues. CDR1 MDHEN and CDR2 SYDVKM come from the germline V gene. The junction had 11 bases not matched to a gene; V was cut back by 5 bases and J by 3 bases. The CDR3 region has the DNA TGTGCCAGCAGTGCCGCCGGGACAGGGGGGTATGACACTGAAGCTTTCTTT. Translated, it gives CASSAAGTGGYDTEAFF.

The chain recombines TRBV19 with TRBJ2-3, with 14 positions matching TRBD2. The CDR3 contains 14 residues. V dropped 5 bases and J dropped 14; count of bases not matched to a gene: 9. CDR1 LNHDA and CDR2 SQIVND come from the germline V gene (reference sequence). CDR3 nucleotides: TGTGCCAGTAGTCCCCCGGGACTAGCGGGAGTAGGGTATTTT. Encoded protein: CASSPPGLAGVGYF. The variable domain in full, with the rest retrieved from reference TRBV19 and TRBJ2-3, is DGGITQSPKYLFRKEGQNVTLSCEQNLNHDAMYWYRQDPGQGLRLIYYSQIVNDFQKGDIAEGYSVSREKKESFPLTVTSAQKNPTAFYLCASSPPGLAGVGYFGPGTRLTVL.

As DNA, the CDR3 is TGTGCCAGCAGTCCTGCGACAGGGCTTTGGTACGAGCAGTACTTC. Residues: CASSPATGLWYEQYF. The rearrangement joins TRBV27 to TRBJ2-7; 7 positions match TRBD1. V was clipped by 5 bases and J by 4 bases; unmatched bases: 11. CDR1 MNHEY and CDR2 SMNVEV come from the germline V gene (reference sequence). This CDR3 comprises 15 residues.

Only one count was recorded for this clone. V and J are TRBV28 and TRBJ1-2; 8 bases map to TRBD1. The V segment lost 4 bases and the J segment 7 bases; nucleotides outside the gene matches: 11. Looked up from germline, CDR1 is MDHEN and CDR2 is SYDVKM. The CDR3 is made up of 15 amino acids. The CDR3 loop is CASSSPIQGARGYTF. CDR3 DNA: TGTGCCAGCAGTTCTCCCATTCAGGGGGCGCGTGGCTACACCTTC.

The CDR3 is CASSPDREVHYGYTF. CDR3 DNA: TGTGCCAGCTCACCCGACAGGGAAGTACACTATGGCTACACCTTC. The chain carries TRBV18 and TRBJ1-2; 7 bases map to TRBD1. Germline V gene lookup returns CDR1 KGHSH and CDR2 LQKENI. The ends lost 3 bases at V and 3 bases at J; junction bases unmatched: 7. This CDR3 is 15 amino acids long.

This clone was seen just once. This chain uses TRBV24-1 with TRBJ1-5, with D possibly being TRBD1 (5 bases). Trimming pared 3 bases from V and 6 bases from J, leaving 11 bases between. This CDR3 contains 14 residues. In germline, CDR1 is KGHDR, CDR2 SFDVKD. The CDR3 is CATSDTGASQPQHF. CDR3 coding DNA: TGTGCCACCAGTGATACAGGTGCCTCTCAGCCCCAGCATTTT.

The chain combines TRBV6-5 with TRBJ2-1; 7 bases match TRBD1. The CDR3 spans 15 residues. V lost 6 bases, J lost 5 bases, and 10 bases stayed unmatched. Germline V lookup: CDR1 MNHEY, CDR2 SVGAGI. The CDR3 loop is CASRKPGQMNNEQFF. The DNA for the CDR3 is TGTGCCAGCAGAAAACCGGGACAGATGAACAATGAGCAGTTCTTC.

The chain combines TRBV2 with TRBJ2-3, with 10 bases matching TRBD2. V lost 6 bases, J lost 0 bases, and 12 bases stayed unmatched. The CDR3 runs to 18 residues. Germline V lookup: CDR1 SNHLY, CDR2 FYNNEI. The CDR3, as DNA: TGTGCCAGCAGACCAAGGTGGCTAGCGGGAGCTAGCACAGATACGCAGTATTTT. Translating gives CASRPRWLAGASTDTQYF.

This clone was found a few times. The chain couples TRBV10-1 to TRBJ2-1, with 10 bases lining up with TRBD2. The V gene end was trimmed by 4 bases and the J gene end by 8 bases; junction bases not matched to a gene: 11. This CDR3 region has 16 residues. Germline loops: CDR1 WNHNN, CDR2 SYGVQD (reference sequence). CDR3 nucleotides: TGCGCCAGCAGTGTCGAACCCCGCCTAGCGGGAGATGAGCAGTTCTTC. This translates into CASSVEPRLAGDEQFF.